These 9 T cell receptor beta chains share one sample of origin, sequenced in a study of cytomegalovirus exposure and HLA in healthy donors. The PCR was carried out with 60 Vbeta primers and 13 Jbeta primers. Sequencing was performed with immunoSEQ multiplex PCR; in TCRdb, only in-frame clones are kept and a portion is missing. Across tens of thousands of clones, the top ten clones capture about 1% of the sample. Material: PBMCs. The origin of the receptors is a woman in her thirties or forties in good health and CMV-seronegative.

The chain is built from TRBV5-6 and TRBJ1-1; D is unclear. Germline CDR1 reads SGHDT; CDR2 reads YYEEEE. This CDR3 spans 13 amino acids. V shed 2 bases and J shed 0 bases, with 5 bases lying between them. CDR3 nucleotides: TGTGCCAGCAGCTTAAGAGTGAACACTGAAGCTTTCTTT. This encodes CASSLRVNTEAFF.

V gene TRBV28 combines with J gene TRBJ1-5; 8 nucleotides match TRBD1. V was pared by 5 bases and J by 6 bases, with 0 bases of the junction left unmatched. The V gene's germline CDR1 is MDHEN and CDR2 SYDVKM. CDR3 size: 12 residues. The CDR3 is CASSQGAQPQHF. CDR3 coding DNA: TGTGCCAGCAGTCAGGGGGCTCAGCCCCAGCATTTT.

The chain carries TRBV4-3 and TRBJ1-3; D uncertain. The CDR3 is 14 residues long. The V end was cut by 0 bases, the J end by 1 base, with 4 bases between. The V gene's germline CDR1 is LGHNA and CDR2 YSLEER. Here the CDR3 DNA reads TGCGCCAGCAGCCAAGACCCATCTGGAAACACCATATATTTT. It yields the protein CASSQDPSGNTIYF.

This sequence joins TRBV11-2 and TRBJ2-1; TRBD2 aligns across 10 bases. Germline V gene data show CDR1 as SGHAT and CDR2 as FQNNGV. The V segment lost 5 bases and the J segment 9 bases; nucleotides outside the gene matches: 13. CDR3 size: 16 residues. The CDR3 nucleotides are TGTGCCAGCAGCCTAGGACTAGCGGAAGGGGGGAGTGAGCAGTTCTTC. It translates to CASSLGLAEGGSEQFF.

The chain links TRBV9 to TRBJ2-7; 9 bases agree with TRBD2. This CDR3 region has 15 residues. Germline values: CDR1 SGDLS, CDR2 YYNGEE. V lost 4 bases, J lost 0 bases, and 5 bases stayed unmatched. CDR3 DNA: TGTGCCAGCAGCCCCCATAGCGGGAGCTCCTACGAGCAGTACTTC. Encoded protein: CASSPHSGSSYEQYF.

The gene calls are TRBV4-3 and TRBJ2-7; tentatively, D is TRBD2 (5 bases). The CDR3 is 13 amino acids. V was trimmed by 2 bases and J by 3 bases, leaving 8 bases between them. Germline CDR1 reads LGHNA; CDR2 reads YSLEER. CDR3 region: CASSQTGDYEQYF. DNA for the CDR3: TGCGCCAGCAGCCAAACCGGGGACTACGAGCAGTACTTC.

CDR3 nucleotides: TGCGCCAGCAGCCAGTCCGGGACTAGCTTTGGCAATGAGCAGTTCTTC. Its protein product is CASSQSGTSFGNEQFF. The chain couples TRBV4-3 to TRBJ2-1; 9 bases fit TRBD2. The V segment lost 3 bases and the J segment 6 bases; nucleotides outside the gene matches: 9. The CDR3 length is 16 residues. Germline-derived CDR1 and CDR2 are LGHNA and YSLEER.

This sequence joins TRBV18 and TRBJ1-1; D unclear. CDR1 and CDR2 from the germline V gene are KGHSH and LQKENI. The CDR3 covers 13 residues. V lost 2 bases and J lost 5, with 9 bases in between. The CDR3 spells CASSPIRATEAFF. CDR3 nucleotides: TGTGCCAGCTCACCAATACGCGCAACTGAAGCTTTCTTT. Full variable domain (missing parts from reference TRBV18 and TRBJ1-1): NAGVMQNPRHLVRRRGQEARLRCSPMKGHSHVYWYRQLPEEGLKFMVYLQKENIIDESGMPKERFSAEFPKEGPSILRIQQVVRGDSAAYFCASSPIRATEAFFGQGTRLTVV.

V and J are TRBV7-9 and TRBJ1-1; tentative D call: TRBD1 (6 bases). Trimming cost V 5 bases and J 1 base, with 14 bases left between them. CDR3 length: 15 amino acids. The V gene's germline CDR1 is SEHNR and CDR2 FQNEAQ (reference sequence). The CDR3 spells CASSPAGRGNTEAFF. The CDR3 DNA reads as TGTGCCAGCAGCCCGGCCGGCAGGGGGAACACTGAAGCTTTCTTT.